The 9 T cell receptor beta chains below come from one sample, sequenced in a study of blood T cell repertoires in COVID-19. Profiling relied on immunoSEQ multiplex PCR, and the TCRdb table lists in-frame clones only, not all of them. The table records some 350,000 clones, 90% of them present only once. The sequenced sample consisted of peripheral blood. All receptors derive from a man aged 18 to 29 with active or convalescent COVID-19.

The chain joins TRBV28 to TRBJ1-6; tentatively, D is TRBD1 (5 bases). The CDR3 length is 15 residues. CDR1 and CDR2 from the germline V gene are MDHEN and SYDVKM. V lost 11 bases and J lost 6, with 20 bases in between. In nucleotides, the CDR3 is TGTGCCGGAACCCAGGGCGAATACCGTAATTCACCCCTCCACTTT. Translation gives CAGTQGEYRNSPLHF.

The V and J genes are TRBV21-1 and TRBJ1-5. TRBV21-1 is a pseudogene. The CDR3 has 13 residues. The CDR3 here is CASSKERSLPQHF. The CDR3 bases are TGTGCCAGCAGCAAAGAGAGGTCTTTGCCCCAGCATTTT.

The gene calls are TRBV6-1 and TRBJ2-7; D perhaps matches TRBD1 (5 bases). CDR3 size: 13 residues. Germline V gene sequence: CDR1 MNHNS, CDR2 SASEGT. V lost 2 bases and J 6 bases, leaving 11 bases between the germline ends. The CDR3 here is CASSEQGRREQYF. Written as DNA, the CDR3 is TGTGCCAGCAGTGAACAGGGTCGCCGCGAGCAGTACTTC.

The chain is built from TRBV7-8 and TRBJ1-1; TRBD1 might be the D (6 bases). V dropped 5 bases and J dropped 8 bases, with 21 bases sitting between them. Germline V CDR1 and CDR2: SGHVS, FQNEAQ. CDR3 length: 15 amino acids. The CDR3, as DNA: TGTGCCAGCAGCATACCTACAGGGATTAAGATGGAAGCTTTCTTT. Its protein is CASSIPTGIKMEAFF.

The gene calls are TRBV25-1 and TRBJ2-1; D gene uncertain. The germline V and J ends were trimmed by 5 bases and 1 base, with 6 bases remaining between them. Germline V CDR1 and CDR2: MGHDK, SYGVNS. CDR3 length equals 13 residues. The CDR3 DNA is TGTGCCAGCAGTAGGCGGTCCTACAATGAGCAGTTCTTC. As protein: CASSRRSYNEQFF.

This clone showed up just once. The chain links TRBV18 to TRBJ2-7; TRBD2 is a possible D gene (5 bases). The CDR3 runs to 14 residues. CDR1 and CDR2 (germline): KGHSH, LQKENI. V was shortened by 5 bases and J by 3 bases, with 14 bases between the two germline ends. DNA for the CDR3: TGTGCCAGCTCATCAACCTTCGAGGGCTACGAGCAGTACTTC. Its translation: CASSSTFEGYEQYF.

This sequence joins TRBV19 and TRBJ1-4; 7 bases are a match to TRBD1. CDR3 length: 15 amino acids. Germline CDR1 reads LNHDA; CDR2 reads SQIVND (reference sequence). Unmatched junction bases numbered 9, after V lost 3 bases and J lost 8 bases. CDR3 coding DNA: TGTGCCAGTAGTATCGAGGACAGGAGGCGGGAAAAACTGTTTTTT. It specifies CASSIEDRRREKLFF.

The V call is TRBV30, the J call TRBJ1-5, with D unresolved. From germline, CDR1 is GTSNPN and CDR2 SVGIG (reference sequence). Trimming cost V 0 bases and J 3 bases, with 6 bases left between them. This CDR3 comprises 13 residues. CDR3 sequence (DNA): TGTGCCTGGAGTGTTGCGGACAATCAGCCCCAGCATTTT. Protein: CAWSVADNQPQHF.

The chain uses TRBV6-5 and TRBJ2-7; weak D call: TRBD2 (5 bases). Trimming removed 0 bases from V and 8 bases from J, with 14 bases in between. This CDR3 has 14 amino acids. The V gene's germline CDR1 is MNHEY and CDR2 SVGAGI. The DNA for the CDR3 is TGTGCCAGCAGTTACTCGTGGGAGACACCCAAGCAGTACTTC. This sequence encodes CASSYSWETPKQYF.